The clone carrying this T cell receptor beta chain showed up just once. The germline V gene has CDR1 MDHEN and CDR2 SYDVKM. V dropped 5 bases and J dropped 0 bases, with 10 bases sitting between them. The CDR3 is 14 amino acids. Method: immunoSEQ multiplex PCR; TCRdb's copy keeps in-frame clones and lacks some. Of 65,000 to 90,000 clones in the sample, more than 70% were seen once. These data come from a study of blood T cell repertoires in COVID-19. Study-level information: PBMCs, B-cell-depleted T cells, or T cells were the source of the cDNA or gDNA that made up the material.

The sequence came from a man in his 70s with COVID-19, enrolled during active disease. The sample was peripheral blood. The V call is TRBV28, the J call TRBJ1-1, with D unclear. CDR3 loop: CASSTYEMNTEAFF. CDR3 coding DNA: TGTGCCAGCAGTACCTATGAGATGAACACTGAAGCTTTCTTT.